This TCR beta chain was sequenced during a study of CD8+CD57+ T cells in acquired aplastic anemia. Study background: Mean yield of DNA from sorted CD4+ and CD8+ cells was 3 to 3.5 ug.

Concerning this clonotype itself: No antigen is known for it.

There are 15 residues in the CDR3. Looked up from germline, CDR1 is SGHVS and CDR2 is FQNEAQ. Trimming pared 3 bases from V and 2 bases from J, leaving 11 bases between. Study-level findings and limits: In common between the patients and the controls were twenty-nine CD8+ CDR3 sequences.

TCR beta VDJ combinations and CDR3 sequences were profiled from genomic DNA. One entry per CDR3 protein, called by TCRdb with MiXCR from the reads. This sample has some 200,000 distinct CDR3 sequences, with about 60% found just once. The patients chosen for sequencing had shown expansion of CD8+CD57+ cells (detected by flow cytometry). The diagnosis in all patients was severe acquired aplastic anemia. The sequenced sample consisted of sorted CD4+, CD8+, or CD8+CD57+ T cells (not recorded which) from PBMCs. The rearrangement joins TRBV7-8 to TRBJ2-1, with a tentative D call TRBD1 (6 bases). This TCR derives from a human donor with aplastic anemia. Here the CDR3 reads CASSFDRITYNEQFF. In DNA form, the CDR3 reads TGTGCCAGCAGCTTTGACAGGATAACCTACAATGAGCAGTTCTTC.